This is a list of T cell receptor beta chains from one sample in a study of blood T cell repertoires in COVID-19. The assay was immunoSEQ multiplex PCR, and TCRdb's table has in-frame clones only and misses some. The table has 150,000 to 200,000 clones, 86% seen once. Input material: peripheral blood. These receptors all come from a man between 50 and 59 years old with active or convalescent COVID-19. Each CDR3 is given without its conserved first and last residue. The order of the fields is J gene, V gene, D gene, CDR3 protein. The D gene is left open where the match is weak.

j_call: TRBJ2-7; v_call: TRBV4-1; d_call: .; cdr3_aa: ASSQESVTTYEQY
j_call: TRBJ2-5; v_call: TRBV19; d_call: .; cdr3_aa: ASSPSAGVRGRETQY
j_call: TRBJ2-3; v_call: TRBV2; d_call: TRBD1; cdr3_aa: ASSATGAHTDTQY
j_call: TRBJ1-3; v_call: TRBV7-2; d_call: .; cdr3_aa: ASSLDSGNTIY
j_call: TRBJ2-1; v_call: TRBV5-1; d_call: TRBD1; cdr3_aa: ASREGGTGGRSEQF
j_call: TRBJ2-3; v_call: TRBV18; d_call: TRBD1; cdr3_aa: ASSRTGQGSDTQY
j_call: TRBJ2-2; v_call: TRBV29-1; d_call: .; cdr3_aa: SAQPGEVTGELF
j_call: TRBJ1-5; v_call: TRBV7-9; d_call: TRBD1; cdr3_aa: ASSPGQGNQPQH
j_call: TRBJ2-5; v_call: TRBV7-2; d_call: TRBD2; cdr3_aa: ASSLLAIEETQY
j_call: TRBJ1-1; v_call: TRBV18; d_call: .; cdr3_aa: ASSRVGSRALNTEAF
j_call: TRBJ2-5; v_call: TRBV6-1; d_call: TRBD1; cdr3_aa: ASSERTGWETQY
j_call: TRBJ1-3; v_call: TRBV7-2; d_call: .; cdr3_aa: ASSFLRAAGNTIY
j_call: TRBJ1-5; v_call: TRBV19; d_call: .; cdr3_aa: ASSISPYSNQPQH
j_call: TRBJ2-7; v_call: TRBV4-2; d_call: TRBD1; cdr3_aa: ASSQGAGTGVDEQY
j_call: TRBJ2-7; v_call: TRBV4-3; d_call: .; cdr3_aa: ASSQDTPAYEQY
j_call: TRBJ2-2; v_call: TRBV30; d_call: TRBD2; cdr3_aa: ASLRRGGERLF
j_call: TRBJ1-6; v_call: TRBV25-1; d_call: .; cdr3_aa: ASSEGGSPLH
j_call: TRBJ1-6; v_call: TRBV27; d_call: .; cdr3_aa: ASNLRGSNSPLH
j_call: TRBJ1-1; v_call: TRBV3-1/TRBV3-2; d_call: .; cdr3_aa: ASSHGGVEAF
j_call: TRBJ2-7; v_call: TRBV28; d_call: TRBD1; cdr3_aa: ASSERTGSYEQY
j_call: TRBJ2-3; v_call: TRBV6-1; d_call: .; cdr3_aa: ASSELIWAPNTDTQY
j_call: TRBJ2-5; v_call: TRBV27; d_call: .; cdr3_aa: ARTQTRETQY
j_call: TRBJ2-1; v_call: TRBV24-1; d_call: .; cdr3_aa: ATSDLTPYNEQF
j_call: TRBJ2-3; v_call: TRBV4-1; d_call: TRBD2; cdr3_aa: ASSQRLAGLTDTQY
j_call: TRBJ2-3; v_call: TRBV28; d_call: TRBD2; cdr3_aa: ASIAGGKPPDTQY
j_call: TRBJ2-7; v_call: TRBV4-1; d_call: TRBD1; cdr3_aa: ASRGQGSYEQY
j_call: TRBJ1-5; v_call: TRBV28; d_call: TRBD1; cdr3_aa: ASSSGTGHSNQPQH
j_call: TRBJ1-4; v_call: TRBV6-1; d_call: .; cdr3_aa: ASSEVWAAPRGKLF
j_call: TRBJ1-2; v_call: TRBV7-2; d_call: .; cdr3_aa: ASSPNSGAGYGYT
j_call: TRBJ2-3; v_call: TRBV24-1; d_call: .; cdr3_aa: ATSEPSGSTDTQY
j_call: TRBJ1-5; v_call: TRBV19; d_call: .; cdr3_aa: ASRQGIYSNQPQH
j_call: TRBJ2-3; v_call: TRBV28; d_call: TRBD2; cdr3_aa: ASSSGLAGVDDTQY